The 25 T cell receptor beta chains given below trace back to one sample, sequenced in a study of PD-L1 blockade in urothelial cancer. The time point here: pretreatment peripheral blood. Generated by immunoSEQ multiplex PCR, the TCRdb table keeps only in-frame clones and is missing some. The table shows tens of thousands of clones, with 84% occurring only once. The sample here was PBMCs, taken around atezolizumab (anti-PD-L1) treatment. The source of these receptors is a man aged 45 to 65 with urothelial cancer.

The CDR3 loop is CASTTASGSSHTQYF. CDR3 bases: TGTGCCAGTACCACCGCAAGCGGGAGTAGTCATACGCAGTATTTT. The chain couples TRBV19 to TRBJ2-3; 8 bases map to TRBD2. The CDR3 runs to 15 residues. The germline V gene has CDR1 LNHDA and CDR2 SQIVND (reference sequence). J gave up 7 bases and V 7 bases, and 13 bases lay outside the gene matches.

V and J are TRBV11-2 and TRBJ2-1; weak D call: TRBD2 (5 bases). This CDR3 has 16 residues. Germline CDR1 and CDR2: SGHAT and FQNNGV. V was shortened by 2 bases and J by 2 bases, with 13 bases between the two germline ends. The CDR3 DNA is TGTGCCAGCAGCTTACGACTATTAGCACCCTACAATGAGCAGTTCTTC. Translation gives CASSLRLLAPYNEQFF.

The rearrangement links TRBV5-6 to TRBJ2-2, with a possible D match to TRBD1 (6 bases). The germline gives CDR1 SGHDT, CDR2 YYEEEE. Trimming cost V 3 bases and J 6 bases, with 21 bases left between them. There are 17 residues in the CDR3. CDR3 sequence reads: CASSYFAGTRTSGELFF. The CDR3 DNA is TGTGCCAGCAGCTACTTCGCCGGGACAAGGACCTCCGGGGAGCTGTTTTTT.

V gene TRBV7-2 combines with J gene TRBJ2-1; weak D call: TRBD2 (5 bases). This CDR3 has 15 amino acids. V was pared by 11 bases and J by 4 bases, with 21 bases between. Germline lookup yields CDR1 SGHTA and CDR2 FQGNSA. CDR3 coding DNA: TGTGCCTCGAGGGCCGGAAGCAGACCGTACAATGAGCAGTTCTTC. Encoded protein: CASRAGSRPYNEQFF.

The V gene is TRBV19, the J gene TRBJ2-2; possibly TRBD1 for D (6 bases). The V and J ends lost 5 bases and 5 bases respectively, with 9 bases between them. Germline loops: CDR1 LNHDA, CDR2 SQIVND (reference sequence). The CDR3 is 13 residues long. The CDR3 is CASSAQGTGELFF. In nucleotides, the CDR3 is TGTGCCAGTAGTGCTCAGGGGACCGGGGAGCTGTTTTTT. The whole variable domain, filled in from reference TRBV19 and TRBJ2-2, reads DGGITQSPKYLFRKEGQNVTLSCEQNLNHDAMYWYRQDPGQGLRLIYYSQIVNDFQKGDIAEGYSVSREKKESFPLTVTSAQKNPTAFYLCASSAQGTGELFFGEGSRLTVL.

This clone was picked up one time. J is TRBJ2-7 and V is TRBV7-9; TRBD1 aligns across 10 bases. The trim removed 5 bases at V and 5 bases at J, leaving 6 bases unmatched. The CDR3 has 14 residues. Germline values: CDR1 SEHNR, CDR2 FQNEAQ (reference sequence). CDR3 protein: CASSQDRGLDEQYF. CDR3 DNA: TGTGCCAGCAGCCAAGACAGGGGGCTAGACGAGCAGTACTTC.

The chain uses TRBV29-1 and TRBJ2-6; perhaps TRBD1 as D (5 bases). Germline V gives CDR1 SQVTM, CDR2 ANQGSEA. This CDR3 comprises 16 residues. The V and J ends lost 0 bases and 1 base respectively, with 10 bases between them. The CDR3 protein is CSVEEWGNSGANVLTF. Written as DNA, the CDR3 is TGCAGCGTTGAAGAGTGGGGCAATTCTGGGGCCAACGTCCTGACTTTC.

The J gene is TRBJ2-5, the V gene TRBV9; TRBD1 matches 9 bases. The DNA end is more similar to TRBJ2-7, so the J call may be wrong. Germline CDR1 reads SGDLS; CDR2 reads YYNGEE. This CDR3 is built from 14 residues. The CDR3 bases are TGTGCCAGCAGCGTAGAACAGGGGGCCAACGAGCAGTACTTC. Amino acids: CASSVEQGANEQYF.

This chain links TRBV7-8 with TRBJ1-2; 10 bases line up with TRBD1. J lost 4 bases, V lost 1 base, and 3 bases had no gene match. Germline V gene data show CDR1 as SGHVS and CDR2 as FQNEAQ. CDR3 length: 15 residues. For the CDR3, the DNA is TGTGCCAGCAGCTTAGTTCGGGACAGGGGCTATGGCTACACCTTC. Protein product: CASSLVRDRGYGYTF.

This chain joins TRBV7-2 and TRBJ1-1; D is possibly TRBD1 (5 bases). Trimming removed 5 bases at V and 4 bases at J, with 14 bases between. CDR1 SGHTA and CDR2 FQGNSA come from the germline V gene. The CDR3 has 14 amino acids. CDR3 region: CASSHGGMSTEAFF. The DNA of the CDR3 is TGTGCCAGCAGCCACGGGGGGATGAGCACTGAAGCTTTCTTT. Full variable domain (outside the CDR3, taken from reference TRBV7-2 and TRBJ1-1): GAGVSQSPSNKVTEKGKDVELRCDPISGHTALYWYRQSLGQGLEFLIYFQGNSAPDKSGLPSDRFSAERTGGSVSTLTIQRTQQEDSAVYLCASSHGGMSTEAFFGQGTRLTVV.

The chain joins TRBV27 to TRBJ2-5, with 11 bases aligning to TRBD2. Germline CDR1 reads MNHEY; CDR2 reads SMNVEV (reference sequence). CDR3 length: 13 amino acids. The J segment lost 5 bases and the V segment lost 6 bases, leaving 2 bases of the junction unmatched. CDR3 residues: CASRIAGGETQYF. CDR3 DNA: TGTGCCAGCAGAATAGCGGGGGGGGAGACCCAGTACTTC.

This chain uses TRBV9 with TRBJ2-7; weak D call: TRBD2 (5 bases). In germline, CDR1 is SGDLS, CDR2 YYNGEE. The CDR3 covers 19 residues. V lost 0 bases and J lost 3, with 25 bases in between. CDR3 residues: CASSVGPQLGPTQLYEQYF. The DNA of the CDR3 is TGTGCCAGCAGCGTAGGCCCCCAACTAGGCCCCACCCAACTCTACGAGCAGTACTTC.

The chain has TRBV5-6 and TRBJ1-4, with no clear D. V shed 5 bases and J shed 4 bases, with 12 bases lying between them. This CDR3 is built from 14 residues. CDR1 and CDR2 from the germline V gene are SGHDT and YYEEEE. The CDR3: CASSRRGNNEKLFF. CDR3 coding DNA: TGTGCCAGCAGTCGTCGGGGAAATAATGAAAAACTGTTTTTT. The whole variable domain, filled in from reference TRBV5-6 and TRBJ1-4, reads DAGVTQSPTHLIKTRGQQVTLRCSPKSGHDTVSWYQQALGQGPQFIFQYYEEEERQRGNFPDRFSGHQFPNYSSELNVNALLLGDSALYLCASSRRGNNEKLFFGSGTQLSVL.

The chain has TRBV27 and TRBJ2-1; TRBD1 agrees at 8 bases. The V segment lost 8 bases and the J segment 2 bases; nucleotides outside the gene matches: 2. Germline CDR1 and CDR2: MNHEY and SMNVEV (reference sequence). This CDR3 comprises 13 residues. The CDR3 DNA is TGTGCCAGCCGGACAGGGACCTACAATGAGCAGTTCTTC. The encoded protein is CASRTGTYNEQFF.

This clone was picked up a small number of times. V gene TRBV5-1 combines with J gene TRBJ1-2; no clear D. V dropped 4 bases and J dropped 4 bases, with 8 bases sitting between them. Looked up from germline, CDR1 is SGHRS and CDR2 is YFSETQ. The CDR3 totals 12 residues. The CDR3 nucleotides are TGCGCCAGCAGCCGGGATCTCTATGGCTACACCTTC. This sequence encodes CASSRDLYGYTF.

The chain recombines TRBV19 with TRBJ2-1; D ambiguous. Germline V lookup: CDR1 LNHDA, CDR2 SQIVND (reference sequence). This CDR3 spans 15 amino acids. Trimming pared 1 base from V and 2 bases from J, leaving 9 bases between. The CDR3 reads CASSIVSPTYNEQFF. The CDR3 nucleotides read TGTGCCAGTAGTATAGTTAGTCCAACCTACAATGAGCAGTTCTTC.

This clone was observed a few times. The gene calls are TRBV18 and TRBJ2-7; tentative D call: TRBD1 (5 bases). V was pared by 2 bases and J by 7 bases, with 12 bases between. The V gene's germline CDR1 is KGHSH and CDR2 LQKENI. The CDR3 contains 13 residues. The CDR3 protein is CASSPGATGEQYF. In nucleotides, the CDR3 is TGTGCCAGCTCACCAGGGGCTACTGGTGAGCAGTACTTC.

This clone was seen a single time. This chain links TRBV9 with TRBJ2-3, with a possible D match to TRBD1 (5 bases). The V gene lost 3 bases and the J gene lost 8 bases, with 10 bases spanning the gap. There are 12 residues in the CDR3. Per germline, CDR1 SGDLS and CDR2 YYNGEE. CDR3 sequence (DNA): TGTGCCAGCAGCGACAGGCGAGGTACGCAGTATTTT. This encodes CASSDRRGTQYF.

This chain joins TRBV27 and TRBJ2-7, with 7 bases aligning to TRBD1. The CDR3 sequence is 15 residues long. Trimming removed 5 bases from V and 0 bases from J; junction bases left unmatched: 7. The germline V gene has CDR1 MNHEY and CDR2 SMNVEV (reference sequence). The CDR3 nucleotides are TGTGCCAGCAGTAAACCGGGACAGCGCTCCTACGAGCAGTACTTC. Translated, it gives CASSKPGQRSYEQYF.

V is TRBV27 and J is TRBJ2-7; 12 bases fit TRBD1. Looked up from germline, CDR1 is MNHEY and CDR2 is SMNVEV (reference sequence). Trimming removed 3 bases from V and 3 bases from J; junction bases left unmatched: 6. This CDR3 has 16 residues. CDR3 sequence reads: CASSFQGQGAGYEQYF. CDR3 DNA: TGTGCCAGCAGTTTCCAGGGACAGGGGGCGGGCTACGAGCAGTACTTC.

The chain carries TRBV7-2 and TRBJ2-1; 10 bases map to TRBD2. The CDR3 is 16 residues long. With V trimmed by 4 bases and J by 10 bases, 13 bases remained unmatched. CDR1 and CDR2 (germline): SGHTA, FQGNSA. For the CDR3, the DNA is TGTGCCAGCAGCTGGACTAGCGGCGGGGGGACGGGGGAGCAGTTCTTC. Its protein is CASSWTSGGGTGEQFF.

This chain joins TRBV28 and TRBJ1-1; no reliable D call. CDR3 length equals 11 residues. Per the germline V gene, CDR1 is MDHEN and CDR2 is SYDVKM. V lost 9 bases and J lost 10, with 15 bases in between. CDR3 bases: TGTGCCAGTACGGCGGGGATCGGAGCTTTCTTT. Amino acids: CASTAGIGAFF.

This chain joins TRBV11-2 and TRBJ2-3, with 13 bases matching TRBD2. V lost 5 bases, J lost 11 bases, and 13 bases stayed unmatched. The germline V gene encodes CDR1 SGHAT and CDR2 FQNNGV. The CDR3 extends over 16 amino acids. The CDR3 here is CASSRTSGRAEEGQYF. The DNA for the CDR3 is TGTGCCAGCAGCAGAACTAGCGGGAGGGCCGAAGAAGGGCAGTATTTT.

This clone has just one count. This chain uses TRBV10-1 with TRBJ2-1, with 9 nucleotides matching TRBD1. J gave up 8 bases and V 7 bases, and 9 bases lay outside the gene matches. There are 14 residues in the CDR3. Germline lookup yields CDR1 WNHNN and CDR2 SYGVQD (reference sequence). As DNA, the CDR3 is TGCGCCAGCACGCCGGGACAGGGCTTCCATGAGCAGTTCTTC. This codes for CASTPGQGFHEQFF.

The chain is built from TRBV6-1 and TRBJ2-1; TRBD2 is a possible D gene (5 bases). The CDR3 length is 13 residues. The germline V gene encodes CDR1 MNHNS and CDR2 SASEGT. V was shortened by 3 bases and J by 7 bases, with 10 bases between the two germline ends. This CDR3 reads CASSDFGENEQFF. Written as DNA, the CDR3 is TGTGCCAGCAGTGATTTCGGGGAGAATGAGCAGTTCTTC.